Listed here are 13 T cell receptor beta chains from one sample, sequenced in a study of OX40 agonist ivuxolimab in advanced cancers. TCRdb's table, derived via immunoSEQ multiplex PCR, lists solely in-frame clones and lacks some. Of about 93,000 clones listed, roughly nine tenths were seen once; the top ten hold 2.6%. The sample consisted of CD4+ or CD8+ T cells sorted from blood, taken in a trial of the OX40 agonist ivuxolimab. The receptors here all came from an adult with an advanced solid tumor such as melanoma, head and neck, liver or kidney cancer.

This chain's CDR3 is CASSPGGFYGYTF. The CDR3 nucleotides are TGCGCCAGCAGCCCTGGCGGGTTCTATGGCTACACCTTC. The V call is TRBV4-3, the J call TRBJ1-2; D is ambiguous. V was clipped by 4 bases and J by 4 bases, with 10 bases between them. The CDR3 contains 13 residues. The germline V gene encodes CDR1 LGHNA and CDR2 YSLEER.

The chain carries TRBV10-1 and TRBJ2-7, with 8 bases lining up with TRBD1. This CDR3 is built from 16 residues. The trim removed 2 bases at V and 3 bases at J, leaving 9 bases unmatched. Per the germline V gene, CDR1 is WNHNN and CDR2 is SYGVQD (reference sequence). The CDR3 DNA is TGCGCCAGCAGTGAGCACCCCGGGACAGGCCACTACGAGCAGTACTTC. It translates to CASSEHPGTGHYEQYF.

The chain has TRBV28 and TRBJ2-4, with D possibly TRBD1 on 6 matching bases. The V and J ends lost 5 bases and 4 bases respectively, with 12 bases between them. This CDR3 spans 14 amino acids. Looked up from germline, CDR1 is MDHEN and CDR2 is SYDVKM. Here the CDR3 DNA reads TGTGCCAGCAGTCCTCTCGGGACAAAAAACATTCAGTACTTC. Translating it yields CASSPLGTKNIQYF.

In nucleotides, the CDR3 is TGTGCCAGCAGCACCCAGGGGACTAGCGGGAGGGAGCTGTTTTTT. Translation: CASSTQGTSGRELFF. The rearrangement uses TRBV7-2 and TRBJ2-2; 13 bases line up with TRBD2. J was trimmed by 9 bases and V by 5 bases; bases with no gene match: 6. CDR1 is SGHTA, CDR2 FQGNSA, per germline. The CDR3 is 15 residues long.

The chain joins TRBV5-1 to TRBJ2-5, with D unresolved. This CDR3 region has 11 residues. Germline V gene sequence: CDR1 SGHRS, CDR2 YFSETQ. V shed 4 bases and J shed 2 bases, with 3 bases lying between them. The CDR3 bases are TGCGCCAGCAGCGAGCAAGAGACCCAGTACTTC. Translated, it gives CASSEQETQYF.

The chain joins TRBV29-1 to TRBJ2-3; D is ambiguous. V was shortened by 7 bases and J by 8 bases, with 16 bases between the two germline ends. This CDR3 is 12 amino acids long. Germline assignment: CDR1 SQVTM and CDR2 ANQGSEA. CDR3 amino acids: CSAADPLGTQYF. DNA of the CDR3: TGCAGCGCCGCTGACCCGCTCGGTACGCAGTATTTT.

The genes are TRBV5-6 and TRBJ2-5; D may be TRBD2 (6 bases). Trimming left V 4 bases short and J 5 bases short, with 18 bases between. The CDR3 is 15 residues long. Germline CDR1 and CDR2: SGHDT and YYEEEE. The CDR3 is CASSTWVGAGETQYF. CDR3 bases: TGTGCCAGCAGCACTTGGGTCGGGGCGGGGGAGACCCAGTACTTC.

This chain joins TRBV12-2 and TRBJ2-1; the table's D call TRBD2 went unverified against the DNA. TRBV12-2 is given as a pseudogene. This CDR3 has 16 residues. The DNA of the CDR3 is TGTGGCGGCGGACTAGCGGGAGGGAGAGAAAACAATGAGCAGTTCTTC. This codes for CGGGLAGGRENNEQFF.

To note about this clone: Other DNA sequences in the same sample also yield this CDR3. In DNA, the CDR3 is TGTGCCAGTAGCGGACAGGGCAACACCGGGGAGCTGTTTTTT. This sequence encodes CASSGQGNTGELFF. V is TRBV19 and J is TRBJ2-2, with TRBD1 matching 8 bases. This CDR3 comprises 14 residues. V was pared by 6 bases and J by 2 bases, with 2 bases of the junction left unmatched. Germline lookup yields CDR1 LNHDA and CDR2 SQIVND (reference sequence). Variable domain in full (rest from reference TRBV19 and TRBJ2-2): DGGITQSPKYLFRKEGQNVTLSCEQNLNHDAMYWYRQDPGQGLRLIYYSQIVNDFQKGDIAEGYSVSREKKESFPLTVTSAQKNPTAFYLCASSGQGNTGELFFGEGSRLTVL.

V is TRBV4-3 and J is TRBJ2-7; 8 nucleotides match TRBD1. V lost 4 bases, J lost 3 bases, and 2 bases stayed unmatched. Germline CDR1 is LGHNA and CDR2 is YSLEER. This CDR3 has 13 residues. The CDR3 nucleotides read TGCGCCAGCAGCCGGACAGGGCGCTACGAGCAGTACTTC. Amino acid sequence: CASSRTGRYEQYF.

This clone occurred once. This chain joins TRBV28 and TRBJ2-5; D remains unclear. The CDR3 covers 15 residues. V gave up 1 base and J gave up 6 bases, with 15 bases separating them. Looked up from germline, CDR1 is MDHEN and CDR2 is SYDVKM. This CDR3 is CASSLLSLGSKTQYF. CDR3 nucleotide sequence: TGTGCCAGCAGTTTATTATCCCTGGGGTCGAAGACCCAGTACTTC.

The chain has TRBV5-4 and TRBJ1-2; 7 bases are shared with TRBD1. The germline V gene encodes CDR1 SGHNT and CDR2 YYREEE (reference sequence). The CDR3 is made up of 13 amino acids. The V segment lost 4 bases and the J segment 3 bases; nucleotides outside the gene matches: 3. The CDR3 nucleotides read TGTGCCAGCAGCCTCGACAGGGACTATGGCTACACCTTC. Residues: CASSLDRDYGYTF.

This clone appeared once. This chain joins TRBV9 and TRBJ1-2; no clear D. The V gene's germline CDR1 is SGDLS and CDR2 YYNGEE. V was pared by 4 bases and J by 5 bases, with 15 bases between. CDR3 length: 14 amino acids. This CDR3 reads CASSPQLAGYGYTF. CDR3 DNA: TGTGCCAGCAGCCCTCAACTCGCGGGTTATGGCTACACCTTC.